This T cell receptor beta chain was found in a study of blood T cell repertoires in COVID-19 (dated by TCRdb to about 2020). Study-wide context: Samples covering the acute and convalescent phases of COVID-19 were provided by collaborators in the United States, Italy and Spain. The prospective study material was composed of cDNA or gDNA derived from T cells, B-cell-depleted T cells, or PBMCs. Subjects who had been exposed to COVID-19, were actively infected with it, or had recovered from it provided the deeply sampled blood TCRbeta repertoires that made up the dataset. The repertoires were released in a freely available public database intended as a resource for research on the immune response to SARS-CoV-2. Samples were obtained from the ongoing ImmuneRACE study (first 160 participants) and from about 1,300 subjects provided by 6 global collaborators. A de-identified subject ID, COVID-19 status, age in years and sex were almost always included in the sample metadata. Where HLA class I and class II types were available, the types were taken from metadata supplied by the sample provider, not from assay-based typing.

For this clone: Its antigen specificity is not known. No much larger clone is present one base from it, and per-base qualities are unavailable.

TCRbeta CDR3 regions were amplified from genomic DNA by means of the immunoSEQ Assay, a bias-controlled multiplex PCR. As for the original processing: Nucleated cell counts per sample were estimated from amplification of reference gene primers within the assay. To quantify the absolute abundance of each unique TCRbeta CDR3 rearrangement, sequence reads were collapsed and filtered. For each sample, productive Simpson clonality was calculated as the square root of Simpson's diversity index over productive rearrangements. The source is immuneACCESS, and TCRdb retained only in-frame sequences with V and J called. Part of the clones is not carried over; for the studies checked, unresolved V genes explain less than half of this, and the remainder is unexplained. V and J calls plus clone size are reproduced from that table; the DNA served to infer D and trimming. The sample has 40,000 or so clones on record, approximately 81% of them singletons. The ten largest account for approximately 13% of the sample.

The CDR3 numbers 17 residues from cysteine through phenylalanine. Of all the DNA, just the CDR3 is kept, 51 bases in frame from base 1. V trim: 4 bases; J trim: 7 bases; unmatched bases: 14. From the germline V gene, CDR1 is SGHRS and CDR2 is YFSETQ. Points the paper makes about the study in general: How much clinical and demographic metadata was included differed by source and by participant, and the metadata was provided uncurated.

Each collaborating institution followed its own protocols to collect whole blood in K2EDTA tubes. Collaborator samples were shipped for TCRbeta analysis as frozen whole blood, isolated PBMCs, or DNA extracted from either sample type. The origin of this receptor is a woman between 70 and 85 years old in a cohort sampled during active COVID-19. The V and J segments used are TRBV5-1 and TRBJ1-6; 7 bases in the junction line up with TRBD1. The material sequenced was peripheral blood. The CDR3 sequence is CASSPAEGAGGNSPLHF. The nucleotides are TGCGCCAGCAGCCCCGCAGAGGGGGCGGGAGGGAATTCACCCCTCCACTTT.